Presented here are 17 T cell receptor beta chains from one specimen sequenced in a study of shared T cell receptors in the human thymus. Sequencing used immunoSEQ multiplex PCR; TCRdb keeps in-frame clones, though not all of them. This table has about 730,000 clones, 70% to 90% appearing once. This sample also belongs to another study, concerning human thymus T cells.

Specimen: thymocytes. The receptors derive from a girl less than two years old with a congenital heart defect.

Here the CDR3 DNA reads TGTGCCAGCAGCGTAAAACATGACAAGAACACTGAAGCTTTCTTT. Residues: CASSVKHDKNTEAFF. The chain joins TRBV9 to TRBJ1-1, with D uncertain. The CDR3 runs to 15 residues. Germline CDR1 and CDR2: SGDLS and YYNGEE. Trimming removed 1 base at V and 1 base at J, with 11 bases between.

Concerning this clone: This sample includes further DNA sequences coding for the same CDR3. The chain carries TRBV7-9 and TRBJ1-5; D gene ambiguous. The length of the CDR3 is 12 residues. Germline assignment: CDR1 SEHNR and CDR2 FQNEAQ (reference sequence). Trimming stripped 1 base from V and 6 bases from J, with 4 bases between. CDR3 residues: CASSLGGQPQHF. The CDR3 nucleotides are TGTGCCAGCAGCTTAGGCGGTCAGCCCCAGCATTTT.

The CDR3 is CASRIGRGNTEAFF. The CDR3 DNA reads as TGTGCCAGCAGGATAGGGAGGGGGAACACTGAAGCTTTCTTT. The rearrangement links TRBV27 to TRBJ1-1; a possible D gene is TRBD1 (5 bases). V was cut by 6 bases and J by 1 base, with 12 bases left in between. CDR1 and CDR2 from the germline V gene are MNHEY and SMNVEV (reference sequence). The CDR3 has 14 residues.

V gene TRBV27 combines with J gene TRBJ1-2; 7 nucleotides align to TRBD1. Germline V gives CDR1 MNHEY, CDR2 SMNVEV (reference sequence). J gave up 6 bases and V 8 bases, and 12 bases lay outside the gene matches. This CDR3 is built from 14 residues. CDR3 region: CASWPGTDLDGYTF. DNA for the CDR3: TGTGCCAGCTGGCCTGGGACAGACCTAGATGGCTACACCTTC.

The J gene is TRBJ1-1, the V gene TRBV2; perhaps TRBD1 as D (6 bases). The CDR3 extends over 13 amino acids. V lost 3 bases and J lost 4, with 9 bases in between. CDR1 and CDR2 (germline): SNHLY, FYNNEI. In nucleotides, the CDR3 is TGTGCCAGCAGTGAGGTAGGGGGCACTGAAGCTTTCTTT. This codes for CASSEVGGTEAFF.

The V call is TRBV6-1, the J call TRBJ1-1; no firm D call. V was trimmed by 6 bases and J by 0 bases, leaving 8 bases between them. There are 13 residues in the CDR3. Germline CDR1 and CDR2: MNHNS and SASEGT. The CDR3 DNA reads TGTGCCAGCAGATCGCGGGTGAACACTGAAGCTTTCTTT. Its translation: CASRSRVNTEAFF.

CDR3 coding DNA: TGCGCCAGCCGACCCCCCCCGTCCCCGCGGAATGAGCAGTTCTTC. Encoded protein: CASRPPPSPRNEQFF. V usage is TRBV5-1 and J usage is TRBJ2-1; D uncertain. Germline assignment: CDR1 SGHRS and CDR2 YFSETQ. Trimming took off 7 bases at V and 7 bases at J, with 21 bases between the two ends. The CDR3 covers 15 residues.

In DNA form, the CDR3 reads TGTGCCAGCAGCCCCGGACAGGGGGCGGAGACCCAGTACTTC. Its protein product is CASSPGQGAETQYF. The J gene is TRBJ2-5, the V gene TRBV11-3, with 11 bases that match TRBD1. CDR3 length equals 14 residues. With 5 bases clipped from V and 5 bases from J, the junction kept 4 bases outside the gene matches. Germline CDR1 and CDR2: SGHNT and YENEEA.

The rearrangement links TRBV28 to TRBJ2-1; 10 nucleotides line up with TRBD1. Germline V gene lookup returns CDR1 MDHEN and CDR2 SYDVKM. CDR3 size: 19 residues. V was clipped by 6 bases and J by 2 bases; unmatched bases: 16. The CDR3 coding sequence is TGTGCCAGCAGCATAACCGGGACAGGGGTTAGGGCTCCCTACAATGAGCAGTTCTTC. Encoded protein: CASSITGTGVRAPYNEQFF.

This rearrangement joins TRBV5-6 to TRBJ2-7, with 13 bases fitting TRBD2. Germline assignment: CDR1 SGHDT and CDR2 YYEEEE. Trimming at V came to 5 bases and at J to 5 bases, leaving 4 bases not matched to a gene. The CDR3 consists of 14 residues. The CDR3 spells CASRFGLAGDEQYF. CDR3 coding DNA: TGTGCCAGCAGATTTGGACTAGCGGGGGACGAGCAGTACTTC.

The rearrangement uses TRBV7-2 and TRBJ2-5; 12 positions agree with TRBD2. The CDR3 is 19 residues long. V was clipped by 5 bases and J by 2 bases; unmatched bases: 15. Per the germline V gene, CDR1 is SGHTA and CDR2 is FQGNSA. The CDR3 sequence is CASSLIPGLAGPPQETQYF. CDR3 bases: TGTGCCAGCAGCCTCATACCGGGACTAGCGGGTCCCCCACAAGAGACCCAGTACTTC.

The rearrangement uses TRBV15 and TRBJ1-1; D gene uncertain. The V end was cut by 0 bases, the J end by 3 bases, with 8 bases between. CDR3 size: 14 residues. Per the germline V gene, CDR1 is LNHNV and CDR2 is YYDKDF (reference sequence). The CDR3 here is CATSREVPDTEAFF. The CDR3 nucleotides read TGTGCCACCAGCAGAGAGGTTCCGGACACTGAAGCTTTCTTT.

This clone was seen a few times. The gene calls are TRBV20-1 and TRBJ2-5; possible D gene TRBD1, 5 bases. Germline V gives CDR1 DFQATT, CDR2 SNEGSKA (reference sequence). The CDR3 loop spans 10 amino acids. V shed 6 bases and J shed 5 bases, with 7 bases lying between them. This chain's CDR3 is CSAKGETQYF. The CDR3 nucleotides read TGCAGTGCCAAGGGGGAGACCCAGTACTTC.

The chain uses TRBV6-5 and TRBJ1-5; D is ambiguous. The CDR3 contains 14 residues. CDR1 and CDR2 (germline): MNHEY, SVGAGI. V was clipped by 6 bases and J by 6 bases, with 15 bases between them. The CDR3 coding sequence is TGTGCCAGCAGGCGCAATAGACTAGGTCAGCCCCAGCATTTT. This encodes CASRRNRLGQPQHF.

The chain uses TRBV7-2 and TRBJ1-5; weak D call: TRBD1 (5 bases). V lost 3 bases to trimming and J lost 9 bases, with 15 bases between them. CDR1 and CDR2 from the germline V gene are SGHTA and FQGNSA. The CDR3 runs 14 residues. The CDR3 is CASSFGAALGPQHF. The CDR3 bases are TGTGCCAGCAGCTTTGGGGCCGCCCTGGGGCCCCAGCATTTT.

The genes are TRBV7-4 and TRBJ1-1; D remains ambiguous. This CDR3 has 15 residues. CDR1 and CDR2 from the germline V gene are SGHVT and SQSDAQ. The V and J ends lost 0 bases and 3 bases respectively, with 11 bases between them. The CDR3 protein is CASSLAAGLDTEAFF. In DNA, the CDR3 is TGTGCCAGCAGCTTAGCAGCCGGTTTGGACACTGAAGCTTTCTTT.

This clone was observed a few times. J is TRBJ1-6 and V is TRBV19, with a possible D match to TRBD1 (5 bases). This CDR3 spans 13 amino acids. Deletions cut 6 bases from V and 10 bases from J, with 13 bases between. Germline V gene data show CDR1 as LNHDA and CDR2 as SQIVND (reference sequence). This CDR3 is CASRRRGGSPLHF. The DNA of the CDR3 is TGTGCCAGTAGAAGACGCGGGGGATCACCCCTCCACTTT.